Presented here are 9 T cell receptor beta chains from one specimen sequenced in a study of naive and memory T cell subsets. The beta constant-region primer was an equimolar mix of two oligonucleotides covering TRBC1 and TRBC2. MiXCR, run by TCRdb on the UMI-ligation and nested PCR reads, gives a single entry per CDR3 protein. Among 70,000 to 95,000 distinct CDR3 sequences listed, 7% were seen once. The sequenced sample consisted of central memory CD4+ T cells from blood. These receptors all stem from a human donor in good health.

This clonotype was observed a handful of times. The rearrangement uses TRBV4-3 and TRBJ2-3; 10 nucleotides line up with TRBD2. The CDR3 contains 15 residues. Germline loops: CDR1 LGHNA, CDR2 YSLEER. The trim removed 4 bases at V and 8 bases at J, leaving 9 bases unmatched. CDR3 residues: CASSPQRGGRGTQYF. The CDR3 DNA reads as TGCGCCAGCAGCCCCCAGCGGGGGGGCCGGGGTACGCAGTATTTT.

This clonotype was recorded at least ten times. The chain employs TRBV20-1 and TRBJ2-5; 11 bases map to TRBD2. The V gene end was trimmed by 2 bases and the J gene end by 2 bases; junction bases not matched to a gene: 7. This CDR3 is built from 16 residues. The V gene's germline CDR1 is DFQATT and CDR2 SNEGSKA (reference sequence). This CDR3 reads CSARQPLAGVQETQYF. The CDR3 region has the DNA TGCAGTGCTAGACAACCACTAGCGGGAGTACAAGAGACCCAGTACTTC.

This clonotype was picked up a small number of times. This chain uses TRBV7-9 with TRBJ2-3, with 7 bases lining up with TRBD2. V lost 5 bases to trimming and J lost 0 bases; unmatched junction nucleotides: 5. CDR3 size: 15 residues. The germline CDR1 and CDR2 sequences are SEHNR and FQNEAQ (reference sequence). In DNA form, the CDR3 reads TGTGCCAGCAGCCCACAAGCGGGGAGCACAGATACGCAGTATTTT. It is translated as CASSPQAGSTDTQYF.

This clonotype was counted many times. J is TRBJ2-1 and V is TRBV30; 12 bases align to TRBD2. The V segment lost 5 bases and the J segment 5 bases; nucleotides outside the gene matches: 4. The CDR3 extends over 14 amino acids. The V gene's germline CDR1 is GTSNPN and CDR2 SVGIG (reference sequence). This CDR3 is CAWGRLAGDNEQFF. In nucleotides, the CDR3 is TGTGCCTGGGGGAGACTAGCGGGGGACAATGAGCAGTTCTTC. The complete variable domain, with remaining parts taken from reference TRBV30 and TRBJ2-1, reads SQTIHQWPATLVQPVGSPLSLECTVEGTSNPNLYWYRQAAGRGLQLLFYSVGIGQISSEVPQNLSASRPQDRQFILSSKKLLLSDSGFYLCAWGRLAGDNEQFFGPGTRLTVL.

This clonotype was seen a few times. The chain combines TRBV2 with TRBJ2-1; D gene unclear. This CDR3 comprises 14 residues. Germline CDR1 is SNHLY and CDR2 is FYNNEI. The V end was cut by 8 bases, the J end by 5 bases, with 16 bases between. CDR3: CASWTELPNNEQFF. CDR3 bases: TGTGCCAGCTGGACGGAGCTCCCTAACAATGAGCAGTTCTTC.

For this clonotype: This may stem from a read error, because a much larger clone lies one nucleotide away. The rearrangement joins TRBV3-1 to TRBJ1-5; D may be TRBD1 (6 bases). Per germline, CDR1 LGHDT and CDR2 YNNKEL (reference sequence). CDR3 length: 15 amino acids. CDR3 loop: CASSQDPGAGQSQHF. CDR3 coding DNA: TGTGCCAGCAGCCAAGACCCAGGGGCGGGTCAGTCCCAGCATTTT. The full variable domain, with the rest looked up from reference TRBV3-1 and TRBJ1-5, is DTAVSQTPKYLVTQMGNDKSIKCEQNLGHDTMYWYKQDSKKFLKIMFSYNNKELIINETVPNRFSPKSPDKAHLNLHINSLELGDSAVYFCASSQDPGAGQSQHFGDGTRLSIL.

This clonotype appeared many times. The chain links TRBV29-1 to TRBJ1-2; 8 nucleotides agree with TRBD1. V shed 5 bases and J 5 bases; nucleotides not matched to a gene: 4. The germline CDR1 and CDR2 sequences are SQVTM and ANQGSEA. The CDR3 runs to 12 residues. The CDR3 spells CSVSGGGYGYTF. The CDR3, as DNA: TGCAGCGTTTCAGGGGGCGGATATGGCTACACCTTC.

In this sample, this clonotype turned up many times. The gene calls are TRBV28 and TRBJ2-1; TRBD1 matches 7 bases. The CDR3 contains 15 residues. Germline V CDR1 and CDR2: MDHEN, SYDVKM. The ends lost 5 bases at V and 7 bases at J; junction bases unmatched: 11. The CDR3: CASSTSRDRTNEQFF. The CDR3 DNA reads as TGTGCCAGCAGTACAAGCCGGGACAGAACAAATGAGCAGTTCTTC.

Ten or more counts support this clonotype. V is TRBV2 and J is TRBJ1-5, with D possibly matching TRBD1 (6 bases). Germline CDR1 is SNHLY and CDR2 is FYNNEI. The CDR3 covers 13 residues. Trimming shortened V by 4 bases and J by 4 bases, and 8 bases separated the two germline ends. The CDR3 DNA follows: TGTGCCAGCAGTGGAACAGGGAATCAGCCCCAGCATTTT. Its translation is CASSGTGNQPQHF.